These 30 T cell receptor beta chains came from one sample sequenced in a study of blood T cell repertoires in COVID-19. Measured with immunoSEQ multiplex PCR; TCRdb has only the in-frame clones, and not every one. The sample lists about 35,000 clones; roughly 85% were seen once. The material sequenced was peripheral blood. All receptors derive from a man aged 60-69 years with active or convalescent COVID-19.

The CDR3 protein is CAISTRGRDNEQFF. In DNA, the CDR3 is TGTGCCATCTCTACGAGGGGGCGCGACAATGAGCAGTTCTTC. The chain has TRBV10-3 and TRBJ2-1; 7 bases are a match to TRBD1. The CDR3 length is 14 residues. Unmatched junction bases numbered 9, after V lost 8 bases and J lost 5 bases. The germline CDR1 and CDR2 sequences are ENHRY and SYGVKD.

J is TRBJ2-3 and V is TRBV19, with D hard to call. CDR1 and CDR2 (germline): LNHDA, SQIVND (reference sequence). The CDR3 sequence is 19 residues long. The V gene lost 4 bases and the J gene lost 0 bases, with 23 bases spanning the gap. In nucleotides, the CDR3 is TGTGCCAGTAGTACCGTCTTGAAGAGTCGACTGCCAAGCACAGATACGCAGTATTTT. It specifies CASSTVLKSRLPSTDTQYF.

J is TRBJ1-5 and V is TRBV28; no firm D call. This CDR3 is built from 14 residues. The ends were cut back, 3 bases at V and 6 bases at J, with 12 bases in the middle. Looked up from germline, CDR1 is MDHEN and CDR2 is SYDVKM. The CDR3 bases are TGTGCCAGCAGTTTTTGGGGAGTAGTTCAGCCCCAGCATTTT. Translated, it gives CASSFWGVVQPQHF.

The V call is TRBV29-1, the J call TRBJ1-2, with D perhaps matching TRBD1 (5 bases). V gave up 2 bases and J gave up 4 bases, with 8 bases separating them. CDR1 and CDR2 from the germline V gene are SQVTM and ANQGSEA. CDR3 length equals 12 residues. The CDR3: CSVEPGGYGYTF. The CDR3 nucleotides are TGCAGCGTTGAACCCGGGGGCTATGGCTACACCTTC.

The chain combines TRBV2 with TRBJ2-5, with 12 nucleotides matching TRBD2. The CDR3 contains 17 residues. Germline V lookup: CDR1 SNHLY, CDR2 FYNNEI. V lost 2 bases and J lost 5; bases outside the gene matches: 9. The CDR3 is CASSEIASGRATETQYF. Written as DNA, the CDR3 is TGTGCCAGCAGTGAAATAGCTAGCGGGAGGGCTACGGAGACCCAGTACTTC.

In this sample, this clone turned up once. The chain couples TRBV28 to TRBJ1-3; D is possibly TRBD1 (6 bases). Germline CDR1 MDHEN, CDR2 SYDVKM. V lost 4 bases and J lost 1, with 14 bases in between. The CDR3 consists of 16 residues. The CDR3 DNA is TGTGCCAGCAGTTCACCCTCTACAGGGTCTGGAAACACCATATATTTT. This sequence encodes CASSSPSTGSGNTIYF.

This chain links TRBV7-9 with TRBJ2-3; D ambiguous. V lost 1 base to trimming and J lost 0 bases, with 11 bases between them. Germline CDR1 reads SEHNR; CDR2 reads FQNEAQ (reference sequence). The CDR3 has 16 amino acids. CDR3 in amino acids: CASSLGAGSSTDTQYF. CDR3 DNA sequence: TGTGCCAGCAGCTTAGGGGCAGGTTCTAGCACAGATACGCAGTATTTT.

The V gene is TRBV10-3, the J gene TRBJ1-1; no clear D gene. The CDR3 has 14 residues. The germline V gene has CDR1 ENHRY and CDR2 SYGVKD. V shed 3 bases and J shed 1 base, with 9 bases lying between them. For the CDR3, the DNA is TGTGCCATCAGTGATCTTCGAGGGAACACTGAAGCTTTCTTT. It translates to CAISDLRGNTEAFF.

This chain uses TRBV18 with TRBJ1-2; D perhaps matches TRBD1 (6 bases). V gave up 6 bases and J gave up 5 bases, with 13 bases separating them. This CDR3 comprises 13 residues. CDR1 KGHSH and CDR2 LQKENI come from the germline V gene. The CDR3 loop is CASSGDTLYGYTF. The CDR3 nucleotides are TGTGCCAGCTCTGGGGACACCTTATATGGCTACACCTTC.

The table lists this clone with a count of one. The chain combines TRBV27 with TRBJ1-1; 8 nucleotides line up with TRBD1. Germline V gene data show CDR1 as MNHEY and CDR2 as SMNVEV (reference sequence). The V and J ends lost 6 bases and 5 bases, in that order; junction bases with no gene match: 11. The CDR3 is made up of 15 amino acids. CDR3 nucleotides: TGTGCCAGCAGAACTCCGGAGCAGGGGGCAACTGAAGCTTTCTTT. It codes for CASRTPEQGATEAFF.

The CDR3 DNA reads as TGCAGTGCTAGTCCGGGTACTTATAATTCACCCCTCCACTTT. Translated, it gives CSASPGTYNSPLHF. The chain has TRBV20-1 and TRBJ1-6; D not certain. The CDR3 sequence is 14 residues long. Trimming pared 3 bases from V and 4 bases from J, leaving 10 bases between. Germline CDR1 DFQATT, CDR2 SNEGSKA (reference sequence).

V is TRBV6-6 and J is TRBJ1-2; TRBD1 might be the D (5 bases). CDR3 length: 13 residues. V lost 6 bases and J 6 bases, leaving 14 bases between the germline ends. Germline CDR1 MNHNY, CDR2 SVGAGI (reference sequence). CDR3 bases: TGTGCCAGCAGGTTGGCGGGGGGGAATGGCTACACCTTC. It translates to CASRLAGGNGYTF.

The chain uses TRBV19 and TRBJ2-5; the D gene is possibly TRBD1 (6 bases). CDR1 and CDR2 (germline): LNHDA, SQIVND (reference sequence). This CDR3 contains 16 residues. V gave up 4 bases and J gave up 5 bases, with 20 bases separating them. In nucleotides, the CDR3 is TGTGCCAGTAGTAGATCAAACAGGGATTTGGAGGAGACCCAGTACTTC. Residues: CASSRSNRDLEETQYF.

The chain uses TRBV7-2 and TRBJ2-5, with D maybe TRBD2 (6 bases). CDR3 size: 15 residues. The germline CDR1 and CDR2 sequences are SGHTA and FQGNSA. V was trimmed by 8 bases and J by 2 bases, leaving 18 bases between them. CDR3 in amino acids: CASVRMRGPQETQYF. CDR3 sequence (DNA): TGTGCCAGCGTTCGGATGCGGGGCCCACAAGAGACCCAGTACTTC. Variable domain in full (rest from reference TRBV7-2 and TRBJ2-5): GAGVSQSPSNKVTEKGKDVELRCDPISGHTALYWYRQSLGQGLEFLIYFQGNSAPDKSGLPSDRFSAERTGGSVSTLTIQRTQQEDSAVYLCASVRMRGPQETQYFGPGTRLLVL.

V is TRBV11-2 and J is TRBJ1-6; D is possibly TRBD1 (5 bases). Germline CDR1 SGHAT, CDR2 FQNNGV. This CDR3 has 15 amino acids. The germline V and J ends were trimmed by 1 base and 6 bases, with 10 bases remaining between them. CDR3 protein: CASSLAPGLNSPLHF. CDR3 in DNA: TGTGCCAGCAGCTTAGCCCCAGGGCTTAATTCACCCCTCCACTTT.

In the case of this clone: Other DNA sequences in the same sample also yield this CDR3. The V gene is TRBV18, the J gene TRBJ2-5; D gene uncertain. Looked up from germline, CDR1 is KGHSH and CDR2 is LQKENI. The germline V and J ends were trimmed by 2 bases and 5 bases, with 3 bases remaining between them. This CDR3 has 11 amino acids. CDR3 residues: CASSPSETQYF. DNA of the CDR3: TGTGCCAGCTCACCAAGCGAGACCCAGTACTTC.

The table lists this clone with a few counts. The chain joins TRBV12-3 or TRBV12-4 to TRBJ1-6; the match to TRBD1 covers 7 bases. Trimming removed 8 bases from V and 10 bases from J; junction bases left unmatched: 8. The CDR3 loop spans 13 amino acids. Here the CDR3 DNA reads TGTGCCAGCGGCAGGGGGATTCCCTCACCCCTCCACTTT. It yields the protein CASGRGIPSPLHF.

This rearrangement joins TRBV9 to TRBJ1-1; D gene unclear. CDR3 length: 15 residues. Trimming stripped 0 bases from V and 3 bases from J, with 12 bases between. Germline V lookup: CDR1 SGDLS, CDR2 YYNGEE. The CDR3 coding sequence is TGTGCCAGCAGCGTAGCTGGTGGGCAGTACACTGAAGCTTTCTTT. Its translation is CASSVAGGQYTEAFF.

As DNA, the CDR3 is TGTGCCAGCAGCAAAGGAGGGCAGTGGAAAGATCGTGGGGAAGCTTTCTTT. The encoded protein is CASSKGGQWKDRGEAFF. V is TRBV21-1 and J is TRBJ1-1. TRBV21-1 is recorded as a pseudogene. The CDR3 contains 17 residues.

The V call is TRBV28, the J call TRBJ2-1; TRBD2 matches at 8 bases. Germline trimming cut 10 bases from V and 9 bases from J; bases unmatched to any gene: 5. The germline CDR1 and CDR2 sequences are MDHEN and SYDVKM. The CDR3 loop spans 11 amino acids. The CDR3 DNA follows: TGTGCCATCGGGGGGGTGGCTGAGCAGTTCTTC. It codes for CAIGGVAEQFF.

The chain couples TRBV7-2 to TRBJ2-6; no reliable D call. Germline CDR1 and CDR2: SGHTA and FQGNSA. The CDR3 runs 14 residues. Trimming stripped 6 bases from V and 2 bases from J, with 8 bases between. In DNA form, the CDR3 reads TGTGCCAGCAGTCAGTTCCCTGGGGCCAACGTCCTGACTTTC. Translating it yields CASSQFPGANVLTF. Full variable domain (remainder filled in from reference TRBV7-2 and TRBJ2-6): GAGVSQSPSNKVTEKGKDVELRCDPISGHTALYWYRQSLGQGLEFLIYFQGNSAPDKSGLPSDRFSAERTGGSVSTLTIQRTQQEDSAVYLCASSQFPGANVLTFGAGSRLTVL.

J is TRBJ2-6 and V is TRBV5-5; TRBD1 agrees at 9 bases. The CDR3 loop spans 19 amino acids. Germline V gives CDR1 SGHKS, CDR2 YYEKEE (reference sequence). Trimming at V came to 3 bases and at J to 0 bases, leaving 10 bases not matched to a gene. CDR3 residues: CASSSGQGLVSSGANVLTF. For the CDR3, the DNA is TGTGCCAGCAGCTCGGGACAGGGCCTTGTGAGCTCTGGGGCCAACGTCCTGACTTTC.

The CDR3 nucleotides are TGTGCCAGCAGTGAAGTCCGCTACGAGCAGTACGTC. The encoded protein is CASSEVRYEQYV. V is TRBV6-1 and J is TRBJ2-7; D unclear. V was cut by 1 base and J by 3 bases, with 4 bases left in between. CDR1 and CDR2 (germline): MNHNS, SASEGT. The CDR3 extends over 12 amino acids.

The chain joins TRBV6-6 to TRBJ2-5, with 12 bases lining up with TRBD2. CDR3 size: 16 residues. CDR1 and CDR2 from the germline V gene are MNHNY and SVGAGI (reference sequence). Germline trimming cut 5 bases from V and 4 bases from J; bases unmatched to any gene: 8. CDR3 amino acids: CASSPPGLAGGETQYF. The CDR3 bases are TGTGCCAGCAGTCCCCCGGGACTAGCGGGCGGAGAGACCCAGTACTTC.

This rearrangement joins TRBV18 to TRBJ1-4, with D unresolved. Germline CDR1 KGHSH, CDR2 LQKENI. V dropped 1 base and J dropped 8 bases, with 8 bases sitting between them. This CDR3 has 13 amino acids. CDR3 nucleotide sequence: TGTGCCAGCTCACCACGTTATGAGGAAAAACTGTTTTTT. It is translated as CASSPRYEEKLFF.

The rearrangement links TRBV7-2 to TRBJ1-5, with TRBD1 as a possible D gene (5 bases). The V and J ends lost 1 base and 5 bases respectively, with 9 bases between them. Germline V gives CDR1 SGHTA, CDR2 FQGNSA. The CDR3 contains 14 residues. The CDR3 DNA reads TGTGCCAGCAGCTTAGGGCAGGGTTATCAGCCCCAGCATTTT. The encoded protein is CASSLGQGYQPQHF.

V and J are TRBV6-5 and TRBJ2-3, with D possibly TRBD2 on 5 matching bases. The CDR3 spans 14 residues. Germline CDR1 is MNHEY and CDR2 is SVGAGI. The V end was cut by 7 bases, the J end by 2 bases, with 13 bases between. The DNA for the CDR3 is TGTGCCAGCATGTCTAGCCCACTCACAGATACGCAGTATTTT. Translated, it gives CASMSSPLTDTQYF.

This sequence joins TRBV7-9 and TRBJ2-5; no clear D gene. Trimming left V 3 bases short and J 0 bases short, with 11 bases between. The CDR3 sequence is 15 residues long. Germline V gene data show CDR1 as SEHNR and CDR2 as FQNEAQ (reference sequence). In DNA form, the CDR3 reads TGTGCCAGCAGCTTGATGGCTCTAGACCAAGAGACCCAGTACTTC. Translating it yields CASSLMALDQETQYF.

CDR3 DNA: TGCGCCAGCAGTGACGCGGAGACGAATTCACCCCTCCACTTT. This codes for CASSDAETNSPLHF. J is TRBJ1-6 and V is TRBV10-2; D call uncertain. The V end lost 3 bases, the J end lost 7 bases, and 10 bases lay between the germline ends. The CDR3 is 14 residues long. CDR1 and CDR2 from the germline V gene are WSHSY and SAAADI.

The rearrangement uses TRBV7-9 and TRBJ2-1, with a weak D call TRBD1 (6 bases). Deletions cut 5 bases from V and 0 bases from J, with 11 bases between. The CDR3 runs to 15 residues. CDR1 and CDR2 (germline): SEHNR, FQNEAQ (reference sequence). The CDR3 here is CASSPQGSSYNEQFF. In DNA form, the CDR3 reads TGTGCCAGCAGCCCCCAGGGGAGCTCCTACAATGAGCAGTTCTTC.